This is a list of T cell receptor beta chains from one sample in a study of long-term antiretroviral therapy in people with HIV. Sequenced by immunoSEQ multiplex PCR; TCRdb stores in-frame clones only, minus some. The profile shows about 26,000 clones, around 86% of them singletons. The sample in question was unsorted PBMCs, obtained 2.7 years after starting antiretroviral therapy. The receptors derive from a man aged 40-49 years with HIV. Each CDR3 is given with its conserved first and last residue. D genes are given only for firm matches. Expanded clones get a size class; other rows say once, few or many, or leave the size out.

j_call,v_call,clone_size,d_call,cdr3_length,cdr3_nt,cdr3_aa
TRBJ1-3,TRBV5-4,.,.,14,TGTGCCAGCAGCTTGCAACTCTCTGGAAACACCATATATTTT,CASSLQLSGNTIYF
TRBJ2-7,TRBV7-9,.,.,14,TGTGCCAGCAGCTTAGAGGCCGGGACTCAGGAGCAGTACTTC,CASSLEAGTQEQYF
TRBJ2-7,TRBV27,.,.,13,TGTGCCAGCAGTTTCGGTCAAACCTACGAGCAGTACTTC,CASSFGQTYEQYF
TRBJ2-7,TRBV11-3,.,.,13,TGTGCCAGCTCGGAATCCCACTCGGGCGAGCAGTACTTC,CASSESHSGEQYF
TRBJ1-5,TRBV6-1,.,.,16,TGTGCCAGCAGTGACCAGGGCGTAACGGGCAATCAGCCCCAGCATTTT,CASSDQGVTGNQPQHF
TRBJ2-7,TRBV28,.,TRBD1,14,TGTGCCAGCAGTTTTTGGCCAGGGGGCTACGAGCAGTACTTC,CASSFWPGGYEQYF
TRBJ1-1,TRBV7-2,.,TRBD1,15,TGTGCCAGCACCCCAGGGACAGGGATGAACACTGAAGCTTTCTTT,CASTPGTGMNTEAFF
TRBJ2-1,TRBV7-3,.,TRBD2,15,TGTGCCAGCAGCCCCGAGGAGCGGGGGAACAATGAGCAGTTCTTC,CASSPEERGNNEQFF
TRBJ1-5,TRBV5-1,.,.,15,TGCGCCAGCAGCTTGGACGGGGATAGCAATCAGCCCCAGCATTTT,CASSLDGDSNQPQHF
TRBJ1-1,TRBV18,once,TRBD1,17,TGTGCCAGCTCACCGGCAGTGCAGGGGGTAGGGGACACTGAAGCTTTCTTT,CASSPAVQGVGDTEAFF
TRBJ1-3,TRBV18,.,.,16,TGTGCCAGCTCACCACTTCTGACAGGCTCTGGAAACACCATATATTTT,CASSPLLTGSGNTIYF
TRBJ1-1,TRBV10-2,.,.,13,TGCGCCAGCACCTTGGACATGAACACTGAAGCTTTCTTT,CASTLDMNTEAFF
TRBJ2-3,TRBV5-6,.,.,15,TGTGCCAGCAGCTTATCAGGGTATAGCACAGATACGCAGTATTTT,CASSLSGYSTDTQYF
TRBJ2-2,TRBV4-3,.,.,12,TGCGCCAGCAGCCAACTCGGAGGGGAGCTGTTTTTT,CASSQLGGELFF
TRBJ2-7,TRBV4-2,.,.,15,TGTGCCAGCAGCCACCCTCCCCAGGGGACCTACGAGCAGTACTTC,CASSHPPQGTYEQYF
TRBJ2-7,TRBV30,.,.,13,TGTGCCTGGAGTGATGAGGGCACAACCGAGCAGTACTTC,CAWSDEGTTEQYF
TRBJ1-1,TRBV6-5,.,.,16,TGTGCCAGCAGTTACTCGAATAGGGGGATGAACACTGAAGCTTTCTTT,CASSYSNRGMNTEAFF
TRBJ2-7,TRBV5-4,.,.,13,TGTGCCAGCAGCTTGGAGGCCTCCTACGAGCAGTACTTC,CASSLEASYEQYF
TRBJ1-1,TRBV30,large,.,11,TGTGCCTGGAGTGACAACACTGAAGCTTTCTTT,CAWSDNTEAFF
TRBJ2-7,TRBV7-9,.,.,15,TGTGCCAGCAGCTTAGAAGGACACGTTGTCTACGAGCAGTACTTC,CASSLEGHVVYEQYF
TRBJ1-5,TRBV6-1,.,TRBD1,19,TGTGCCAGCAGTGAATGGACAGGGGCCACTTATTCGGGCAATCAGCCCCAGCATTTT,CASSEWTGATYSGNQPQHF
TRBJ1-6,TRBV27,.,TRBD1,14,TGTGCCAGCAGGACCGGGACAGATAATTCACCCCTCCACTTT,CASRTGTDNSPLHF
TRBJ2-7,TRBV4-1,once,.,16,TGCGCCAGCAGCCAAGGGGTGGCGGGAATGGCCTACGAGCAGTACTTC,CASSQGVAGMAYEQYF
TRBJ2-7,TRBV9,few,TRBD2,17,TGTGCCAGCAGCGCGGGACTAGCGGGTCCCGCGGGCTTCGAGCAGTACTTC,CASSAGLAGPAGFEQYF
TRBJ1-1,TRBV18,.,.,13,TGTGCCAGCTCACCGGAGGGGGGCACTGAAGCTTTCTTT,CASSPEGGTEAFF
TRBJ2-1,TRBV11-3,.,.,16,TGTGCCAGCAGCTTAGGAGGCAATGTACCTTCGGCCAAGCAGTTCTTC,CASSLGGNVPSAKQFF
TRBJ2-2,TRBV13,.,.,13,TGTGCCAGCAGCTTCATAAGGGCCGGGGAGCTGTTTTTT,CASSFIRAGELFF
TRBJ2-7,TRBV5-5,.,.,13,TGTGCCAGCAGCCCGATGAGCTCCTACGAGCAGTACTTC,CASSPMSSYEQYF
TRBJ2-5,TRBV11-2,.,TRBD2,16,TGTGCCAGCAGCTTAGTCAGCGGGGGGGCGGTGGAGACCCAGTACTTC,CASSLVSGGAVETQYF
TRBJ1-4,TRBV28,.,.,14,TGTGCCAGCAGTAAATCAGGGGATAGTGAAAAACTGTTTTTT,CASSKSGDSEKLFF
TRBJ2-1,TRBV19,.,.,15,TGTGCCAGTAGGCCCAGGGACGACGGGGTCAATGAGCAGTTCTTC,CASRPRDDGVNEQFF
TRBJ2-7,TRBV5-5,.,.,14,TGTGCCAGCAGCTCCGGGACGGATTCCTACGAGCAGTACTTC,CASSSGTDSYEQYF
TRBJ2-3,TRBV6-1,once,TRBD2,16,TGTGCCAGCAGTGAAGAGGGACGGGGGGTCTCAGATACGCAGTATTTT,CASSEEGRGVSDTQYF
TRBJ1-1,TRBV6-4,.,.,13,TGTGCCAGCTCCCGCGGGATGAACACTGAAGCTTTCTTT,CASSRGMNTEAFF